This TCR beta chain was observed in a study of blood T cells in healthy people across ages (dated by TCRdb to 2015 to 2017). Turning to the overall study: In model experiments, roughly one uniquely barcoded TCR beta cDNA molecule per two T cells was captured by template switching. Age-related changes in TCR beta repertoire diversity were measured in the study by deep sequencing normalized with unique cDNA molecular identifiers. Four age groups were formed from the donors: young (average 16 years), middle-aged (approximately 39), aged (62) and long-lived (82). To avoid experimental bias, donors of different ages were distributed randomly across sequencing lanes. Using the same blood draw, the study looked at two additional independent replicas of 1 million unique cDNA reads for two donors, one aged 18 to 30 and the other aged 80 or older. Paper-wide results and their limitations: As age increased, observed TCR beta diversity per million T cells dropped in a roughly linear way, and a significant reduction was already evident by age roughly 40. Compared with the aged group, more naive CD4+ T cells, fewer expanded clones and increased TCR diversity were shown by the long-lived group, suggesting age selection. Because the CMV infection status of the donors was unknown, age-related changes in expanded clonotypes may potentially have been confounded. Bulk unsorted PBMC profiling prevented conclusive comparison of naive and antigen-experienced compartments. There was a strong correlation between observed TCR beta diversity and the percentage of naive T cells measured by flow cytometry. Total diversity estimates from one million sequenced T cells were considered lower bounds and underestimates.

Only a few counts were recorded for this clonotype. Its antigen target is currently unknown. There are no base qualities to consult, and no much larger clone falls within one base. Systemically healthy Caucasian individuals from Russia, some 36 in total and aged about 6 to 95 years, were included as donors. Approximately 9.3 milliliters of peripheral blood were collected from each donor into EDTA-treated Vacutainer tubes. PBMCs were isolated by Ficoll-Paque density-gradient centrifugation, with at least 6.5 million obtained per sample. Total RNA was extracted from PBMCs with Trizol reagent, with at least 6 micrograms obtained per sample. Naive CD45RAhigh/CD27high T cell percentages were measured by flow cytometry on a PBMC aliquot from every donor. The receptor library was made with 5' RACE. Sequencing instrument: Illumina HiSeq 2500. A second PCR of about 6 to 11 cycles was performed with a sample-barcoded 5' primer and a J-beta primer mix. Each TCR beta cDNA molecule received a unique molecular identifier from a template-switch 5' adaptor carrying 12 random nucleotides. Each sample yielded at least 2.5 million CDR3-containing paired-end reads. The Mint cDNA synthesis kit, primed by a TRBC-specific oligonucleotide, was used to synthesize first-strand cDNA from all RNA. Following uracil-DNA glycosylase treatment, a first 18-cycle PCR with universal primers M1SS and BC2_uni_R was performed on all cDNA. For the original study's pipeline: For normalization, 1 million high-quality reads, each with a distinct molecular identifier, were randomly selected from each sample. Instead of being binned into consensus sequences, reads with shared molecular identifiers were discarded. MiTCR, run with a Q25 quality threshold and the strictest error-elimination algorithm, handled CDR3 identification, clonotype clustering and error correction. A nonparametric unseen species model with Euler transformation was used to estimate a lower bound on total TCR beta diversity. TCRdb itself trimmed the public reads at Q25 with fastp, ran MiXCR and retained productive beta chains. Each entry is one CDR3 protein sequence, shown with its most common DNA and genes. These V and J calls originate from TCRdb's pipeline instead of the authors' own analysis. The table for this sample lists 1.5 million to 2 million distinct CDR3 sequences; 49% of them were counted only once. Around 2.1% of the sample is in the top ten clones.

The CDR3 numbers 15 residues from cysteine through phenylalanine. The CDR3 DNA has 45 bases and is translated from base 1. V was cut back by 6 bases and J by 0 bases, leaving a gap of 9 bases between them. Reading the germline V gene (reference sequence) gives CDR1 MNHEY and CDR2 SMNVEV. The V and J segments used are TRBV27 and TRBJ1-6; no confident D gene assignment can be made. The sequenced sample consisted of blood. This TCR derives from a woman aged 35 to 49 in good health. This receptor has the CDR3 CASRTDSSYNSPLHF. The sequence in DNA is TGTGCCAGCAGGACCGATAGCTCCTATAATTCACCCCTCCACTTT.